These 19 T cell receptor beta chains originate from one sample sequenced in a study of T-cell memory formation after mild COVID-19. MiXCR, applied by TCRdb to the 5' RACE reads, yields one record per CDR3 protein. The table includes around 470,000 distinct CDR3 sequences, about 19% detected once. Sequenced sample: PBMCs or a T cell subset sorted from them (not recorded which). The receptor set was obtained from an adult woman who had mild COVID-19 (a few samples of this study predate the infection). Cell type and time point are not known.

The chain uses TRBV5-1 and TRBJ1-1; D not certain. V lost 5 bases and J lost 0, with 11 bases in between. Germline values: CDR1 SGHRS, CDR2 YFSETQ. This CDR3 has 14 residues. The CDR3 here is CASREDVMNTEAFF. In DNA, the CDR3 is TGCGCCAGCAGAGAGGACGTCATGAACACTGAAGCTTTCTTT.

The genes are TRBV12-3 or TRBV12-4 and TRBJ2-7; perhaps D is TRBD1 or TRBD2 (5 bases each). This CDR3 is built from 15 residues. V gave up 6 bases and J gave up 2 bases, with 17 bases separating them. This CDR3 reads CASSSPWDGTYEQYF. The CDR3 DNA reads as TGTGCCAGCAGCTCCCCTTGGGACGGAACCTACGAGCAGTACTTC.

The chain couples TRBV5-1 to TRBJ2-3; TRBD1 matches 7 bases. V lost 2 bases and J lost 2; bases outside the gene matches: 11. Germline V CDR1 and CDR2: SGHRS, YFSETQ. CDR3 length: 17 amino acids. CDR3 bases: TGCGCCAGCAGCTTCTACAGGGGCCGCGCTAACACAGATACGCAGTATTTT. The encoded protein is CASSFYRGRANTDTQYF.

This clonotype was detected many times. This rearrangement joins TRBV9 to TRBJ1-1, with 11 bases fitting TRBD1. This CDR3 contains 17 residues. Germline CDR1 SGDLS, CDR2 YYNGEE. The J segment lost 1 base and the V segment lost 0 bases, leaving 5 bases of the junction unmatched. The CDR3: CASSVVIGQGANTEAFF. CDR3 nucleotides: TGTGCCAGCAGCGTAGTAATCGGACAGGGGGCGAACACTGAAGCTTTCTTT.

The chain has TRBV6-1 and TRBJ2-1, with 8 bases lining up with TRBD2. J was trimmed by 4 bases and V by 1 base; bases with no gene match: 6. The CDR3 runs to 16 residues. Looked up from germline, CDR1 is MNHNS and CDR2 is SASEGT. The CDR3 is CASSEGPAGAYNEQFF. The CDR3 DNA sequence: TGTGCCAGCAGTGAAGGCCCAGCGGGGGCTTACAATGAGCAGTTCTTC.

This chain uses TRBV5-1 with TRBJ1-1; D is perhaps TRBD1 (6 bases). V was trimmed by 8 bases and J by 1 base, leaving 24 bases between them. The CDR3 has 17 amino acids. Germline assignment: CDR1 SGHRS and CDR2 YFSETQ. The CDR3 spells CARSPAGAGFGNTEAFF. The DNA for the CDR3 is TGCGCCAGAAGCCCGGCGGGGGCGGGATTCGGGAACACTGAAGCTTTCTTT. The full variable domain, rest sourced from reference TRBV5-1 and TRBJ1-1, is KAGVTQTPRYLIKTRGQQVTLSCSPISGHRSVSWYQQTPGQGLQFLFEYFSETQRNKGNFPGRFSGRQFSNSRSEMNVSTLELGDSALYLCARSPAGAGFGNTEAFFGQGTRLTVV.

This clonotype was counted a few times. The V gene is TRBV5-5, the J gene TRBJ2-1; tentative D call: TRBD2 (5 bases). The CDR3 consists of 18 residues. CDR1 is SGHKS and CDR2 is YYEKEE in the germline V gene (reference sequence). V was trimmed by 2 bases and J by 10 bases, leaving 28 bases between them. Here the CDR3 reads CASSFGTPLARRGKEQFF. The DNA for the CDR3 is TGTGCCAGCAGCTTCGGAACCCCCCTCGCTAGACGGGGTAAGGAGCAGTTCTTC. The entire variable domain, with the rest obtained from reference TRBV5-5 and TRBJ2-1, is as follows: DAGVTQSPTHLIKTRGQQVTLRCSPISGHKSVSWYQQVLGQGPQFIFQYYEKEERGRGNFPDRFSARQFPNYSSELNVNALLLGDSALYLCASSFGTPLARRGKEQFFGPGTRLTVL.

V and J are TRBV11-2 and TRBJ2-2, with TRBD2 as a possible D gene (5 bases). CDR1 is SGHAT, CDR2 FQNNGV, per germline. The CDR3 spans 17 residues. The ends were cut back, 4 bases at V and 4 bases at J, with 19 bases in the middle. The CDR3 spells CASSSLGTRSRTGELFF. DNA for the CDR3: TGTGCCAGCAGCTCCTTAGGAACTAGAAGCCGCACCGGGGAGCTGTTTTTT.

The genes are TRBV14 and TRBJ2-7; D unclear. The V end was cut by 1 base, the J end by 5 bases, with 6 bases between. The CDR3 contains 12 residues. Germline V CDR1 and CDR2: SGHDN, FVKESK. In DNA form, the CDR3 reads TGTGCCAGCAGCCAAGTTGGGAACGAGCAGTACTTC. Translating gives CASSQVGNEQYF.

This chain uses TRBV4-3 with TRBJ1-5; D gene ambiguous. The germline gives CDR1 LGHNA, CDR2 YSLEER. The length of the CDR3 is 14 residues. Trimming cost V 0 bases and J 1 base, with 4 bases left between them. The CDR3 DNA sequence: TGCGCCAGCAGCCAAGAGCACAGCAATCAGCCCCAGCATTTT. Encoded protein: CASSQEHSNQPQHF.

This clonotype was seen only a few times. The chain carries TRBV18 and TRBJ2-7; no clear D gene. Trimming stripped 1 base from V and 6 bases from J, with 10 bases between. Germline-derived CDR1 and CDR2 are KGHSH and LQKENI. The CDR3 sequence is 13 residues long. The CDR3 region has the DNA TGTGCCAGCTCACCACTGCAGGATGGCGAGCAGTACTTC. Protein: CASSPLQDGEQYF. Filled out from reference TRBV18 and TRBJ2-7, the complete variable domain reads NAGVMQNPRHLVRRRGQEARLRCSPMKGHSHVYWYRQLPEEGLKFMVYLQKENIIDESGMPKERFSAEFPKEGPSILRIQQVVRGDSAAYFCASSPLQDGEQYFGPGTRLTVT.

DNA for the CDR3: TGTGCCAGCAGTTTCGCGGGAGGGTATGAGACCCAGTACTTC. Its protein product is CASSFAGGYETQYF. The chain couples TRBV12-3 or TRBV12-4 to TRBJ2-5; 9 nucleotides match TRBD2. The CDR3 sequence is 14 residues long. The V and J ends lost 3 bases and 5 bases, in that order; junction bases with no gene match: 4.

This clonotype was seen a handful of times. This chain joins TRBV9 and TRBJ2-3; D might be TRBD2 (5 bases). Between the trimmed V and J ends, which lost 1 base and 5 bases, there was a span of 11 bases. Germline V gives CDR1 SGDLS, CDR2 YYNGEE. CDR3 length: 14 amino acids. The CDR3 loop is CASSVTRTRDTQYF. The CDR3 DNA is TGTGCCAGCAGCGTAACACGGACTCGAGATACGCAGTATTTT.

The chain joins TRBV3-1 to TRBJ1-1; D remains unclear. V was clipped by 0 bases and J by 6 bases, with 5 bases between them. This CDR3 contains 12 residues. Germline values: CDR1 LGHDT, CDR2 YNNKEL (reference sequence). The CDR3 coding sequence is TGTGCCAGCAGCCAAGATCGAGCTGAAGCTTTCTTT. Amino acids: CASSQDRAEAFF.

There are a few counts of this clonotype. The chain carries TRBV12-3 or TRBV12-4 and TRBJ1-1; D gene ambiguous. The V and J ends lost 3 bases and 0 bases respectively, with 11 bases between them. There are 15 residues in the CDR3. The CDR3 reads CASSLDSGMNTEAFF. The CDR3, as DNA: TGTGCCAGCAGTTTGGATTCGGGGATGAACACTGAAGCTTTCTTT.

The chain couples TRBV24-1 to TRBJ2-2, with TRBD1 as a possible D gene (5 bases). CDR3 size: 14 residues. Looked up from germline, CDR1 is KGHDR and CDR2 is SFDVKD. The V end lost 4 bases, the J end lost 3 bases, and 8 bases lay between the germline ends. The CDR3 protein is CATSETAYTGELFF. In DNA form, the CDR3 reads TGTGCCACCAGTGAGACAGCATACACCGGGGAGCTGTTTTTT.

V gene TRBV4-2 combines with J gene TRBJ2-7; 9 bases map to TRBD2. V shed 0 bases and J 4 bases; nucleotides not matched to a gene: 4. This CDR3 region has 15 residues. Germline loops: CDR1 LGHNA, CDR2 YNFKEQ. The chain's CDR3 is CASSQDLAGFYEQYF. Written as DNA, the CDR3 is TGTGCCAGCAGCCAAGACCTAGCGGGGTTTTACGAGCAGTACTTC.

This sequence joins TRBV9 and TRBJ2-3, with a possible D match to TRBD2 (6 bases). This CDR3 has 14 amino acids. Germline V gene sequence: CDR1 SGDLS, CDR2 YYNGEE. Trimming took off 3 bases at V and 5 bases at J, with 13 bases between the two ends. The CDR3 is CASSAYSGVDTQYF. The CDR3 DNA sequence: TGTGCCAGCAGCGCCTACTCGGGGGTAGATACGCAGTATTTT.

This sequence joins TRBV20-1 and TRBJ1-2, with TRBD1 identical over 9 bases. This CDR3 is built from 14 residues. Losses at the gene ends were 5 bases for V and 5 bases for J; bases not matched to a gene: 9. Germline V lookup: CDR1 DFQATT, CDR2 SNEGSKA (reference sequence). The DNA for the CDR3 is TGCAGTGCTCAACCGGGACAGGGCCCTTATGGCTACACCTTC. Translation: CSAQPGQGPYGYTF.